The clone carrying this T cell receptor beta chain appeared a few times. Its antigen is as yet unknown. This CDR3 is built from 16 residues. V trimming: 4 bases; J trimming: 10 bases; junction bases outside the gene matches: 11. Arm-PCR of CDR3 regions and iRepertoire HTBI primers were the basis on which TCR beta libraries were built. One entry per CDR3 protein, called by TCRdb with MiXCR from the multiplex PCR reads. The repertoire has approximately 400,000 distinct CDR3 sequences, under 15% of them found once; the top ten carry 15% to 20%. The sample's time point: newly diagnosed GD, antithyroid drugs for less than 3 months. PBMC RNA served as the TCR library source. The data belong to a study of regulatory T cells in long-lasting Graves disease. Study-wide findings and caveats: When disease was persistent, TRBV28, TRBJ1-2 and TRBJ2-5 were the favored segments.

The same sample was also studied in work on T cells in Graves' hyperthyroidism and ophthalmopathy. That work states: The TCR CDR3 first-round RT-PCR relied on the HTBI primer set.

This chain links TRBV12-3 or TRBV12-4 with TRBJ2-1, with TRBD2 identical over 12 bases. The source is a woman aged 25-40 years with Graves disease. The sequences come from peripheral blood mononuclear cells (PBMCs), collected at new diagnosis, from a patient treated with antithyroid drugs. Here the CDR3 reads CASSSYGLAGTYEQFF. For the CDR3, the DNA is TGTGCCAGCAGTTCGTATGGACTAGCGGGAACCTACGAGCAGTTCTTC.